Reported below is one T cell receptor (beta chain). A much larger clone differs from this one at a single base, so this may be a read error. Libraries of TCR beta came from iRepertoire HTBI primers plus Arm-PCR of CDR3 regions. TCRdb re-called the multiplex PCR reads with MiXCR, one entry per CDR3 protein. The table records about 400,000 distinct CDR3 sequences, about a sixth of them present only once. This specimen belongs to a study of regulatory T cells in long-lasting Graves disease. This sample's time point: newly diagnosed GD, antithyroid drugs for less than 3 months. The TCR library was prepared using RNA isolated from PBMCs. CDR3 length equals 13 residues. Germline V gene data show CDR1 as SGDLS and CDR2 as YYNGEE. The germline V and J ends were trimmed by 3 bases and 3 bases, with 10 bases remaining between them. Separately, the same data were catalogued under a study of T cells in Graves' hyperthyroidism and ophthalmopathy. From that report: First-round RT-PCR of the TCR CDR3 relied on the HTBI primer set.

The clonotype originates from a woman between 18 and 29 years old with Graves disease. This chain connects TRBV9 to TRBJ2-7, with a tentative D call TRBD2 (6 bases). Sequencing used peripheral blood mononuclear cells (PBMCs), obtained at new diagnosis, from a patient treated with antithyroid drugs. The CDR3 coding sequence is TGTGCCAGCAGCGCGGGACTGGGCTACGAGCAGTACTTC. Protein: CASSAGLGYEQYF.